This TCR beta chain comes out of a study of CD8+ T cells in alopecia areata. It was cDNA, reverse transcribed from extracted RNA, that served as the sequencing template. TCRdb's table, derived via immunoSEQ multiplex PCR, lists solely in-frame clones and lacks some. The repertoire holds 55,000 to 75,000 clones, with approximately 43% as singletons. The CDR3 has 14 amino acids. CDR1 and CDR2 from the germline V gene are MDHEN and SYDVKM. The V gene lost 6 bases and the J gene lost 8 bases, with 16 bases spanning the gap. This clone was recorded a few times. V and J are TRBV28 and TRBJ1-4; the D is unclear. The origin of this receptor is a human donor with alopecia areata. The material sequenced was CD8+ T cells sorted from blood, taken at week 0. The CDR3 loop reads CASSATGPDEKLFF. CDR3 bases: TGTGCCAGCAGCGCTACCGGCCCGGACGAAAAACTGTTTTTT. The full variable domain, its missing parts supplied by reference TRBV28 and TRBJ1-4, is DVKVTQSSRYLVKRTGEKVFLECVQDMDHENMFWYRQDPGLGLRLIYFSYDVKMKEKGDIPEGYSVSREKKERFSLILESASTNQTSMYLCASSATGPDEKLFFGSGTQLSVL.